These 4 T cell receptor beta chains share one sample of origin, sequenced in a study of blood T cell repertoires in COVID-19. TCRdb keeps only in-frame clones here, not all; method: immunoSEQ multiplex PCR. This sample has about 59,000 clones, with less than 85% found just once. The source material was peripheral blood. These receptors came from an older woman with acute or convalescent COVID-19.

The CDR3 coding sequence is TGTGCCACCAGTGACCCTACTAGGGACAGAAACTATGGCTACACCTTC. The encoded protein is CATSDPTRDRNYGYTF. The chain combines TRBV24-1 with TRBJ1-2; 7 bases are a match to TRBD1. This CDR3 contains 16 residues. V was clipped by 4 bases and J by 2 bases; unmatched bases: 9. Looked up from germline, CDR1 is KGHDR and CDR2 is SFDVKD.

V gene TRBV5-5 combines with J gene TRBJ1-2, with D hard to call. Deletions cut 1 base from V and 0 bases from J, with 16 bases between. Germline V gene lookup returns CDR1 SGHKS and CDR2 YYEKEE (reference sequence). The CDR3 is made up of 17 amino acids. CDR3 loop: CASSLLGGRVANYGYTF. CDR3 nucleotides: TGTGCCAGCAGCTTGCTGGGTGGGAGGGTAGCTAACTATGGCTACACCTTC.

The chain couples TRBV20-1 to TRBJ2-3, with D perhaps TRBD2 (6 bases). CDR3 size: 11 residues. Looked up from germline, CDR1 is DFQATT and CDR2 is SNEGSKA (reference sequence). V lost 0 bases and J 14 bases, leaving 12 bases between the germline ends. The CDR3 DNA follows: TGCAGTGCTAGAGATTATAGCGGCGGGTATTTT. Its protein product is CSARDYSGGYF.

The genes are TRBV2 and TRBJ2-3; 7 bases align to TRBD2. The length of the CDR3 is 15 residues. Germline CDR1 is SNHLY and CDR2 is FYNNEI. The V segment lost 5 bases and the J segment 6 bases; nucleotides outside the gene matches: 11. Here the CDR3 DNA reads TGTGCCAGCAGTCTGACTAGCCGCCGGGTGGATACGCAGTATTTT. Translation gives CASSLTSRRVDTQYF.